The TCR beta chain described here comes from a study of multiple sclerosis patients with progressive multifocal leukoencephalopathy. Study background: The control group, sampled over time, had multiple sclerosis, received natalizumab and did not develop PML. Study-level points and caveats: In most PML patients, TRB repertoires appeared less diverse by entropy.

This sample's time point: before natalizumab initiation. Prior interferon beta treatment was universal, and the PML patients were all female. Some clones are missing from TCRdb's copy, which holds only in-frame ones; the method was immunoSEQ multiplex PCR. The sample shows under 35,000 clones, roughly 92% of them seen only once. This CDR3 spans 15 amino acids. The V end was cut by 6 bases, the J end by 4 bases, with 19 bases between. Per germline, CDR1 ENHRY and CDR2 SYGVKD. As concerns this clone: Its antigen is not identified.

V usage is TRBV10-3 and J usage is TRBJ2-7; weak D call: TRBD2 (6 bases). The TCR comes from a young man with multiple sclerosis. Source material: PBMCs. The chain's CDR3 is CAIRPPGGITYEQYF. The CDR3 DNA reads as TGTGCCATCAGGCCTCCCGGGGGAATAACGTACGAGCAGTACTTC.